The next 25 T cell receptor beta chains were all read from a single sample in a study of T cell changes during pregnancy in multiple sclerosis. Sequencing used immunoSEQ multiplex PCR; TCRdb keeps in-frame clones, though not all of them. Here the sample spans more than 65,000 clones, 90% to 95% being singletons. This specimen consisted of CD4+ T cells from peripheral blood mononuclear cells, obtained before pregnancy. Receptor source: a female donor with multiple sclerosis, enrolled in a pregnancy study.

Here the CDR3 reads CASSPRDSYEQYF. CDR3 DNA: TGTGCCAGCAGCCCTCGGGACAGCTACGAGCAGTACTTC. This chain links TRBV5-8 with TRBJ2-7, with 7 bases identical to TRBD1. The CDR3 runs to 13 residues. Losses at the gene ends were 4 bases for V and 3 bases for J; bases not matched to a gene: 4. Germline CDR1 and CDR2: SGHTS and YDEGEE.

The chain carries TRBV5-1 and TRBJ1-1; D unclear. The CDR3 consists of 15 residues. Germline V gives CDR1 SGHRS, CDR2 YFSETQ. V was clipped by 6 bases and J by 4 bases, with 19 bases between them. Here the CDR3 DNA reads TGCGCCAGCACCCCCGGCTCGGGAGTGGGCACTGAAGCTTTCTTT. Translated: CASTPGSGVGTEAFF.

This sequence joins TRBV18 and TRBJ2-5; 7 bases fit TRBD1. Germline V gene lookup returns CDR1 KGHSH and CDR2 LQKENI. Trimming at V came to 3 bases and at J to 4 bases, leaving 8 bases not matched to a gene. The CDR3 spans 15 residues. This chain's CDR3 is CASSPRQGGGETQYF. The CDR3 DNA reads TGTGCCAGCTCACCGCGACAGGGTGGGGGAGAGACCCAGTACTTC.

The V and J genes are TRBV7-3 and TRBJ2-1; TRBD1 might be the D (5 bases). The CDR3 is 15 amino acids. CDR1 and CDR2 (germline): SGHTA, FQGTGA. With 3 bases removed from V and 5 bases from J, the gap between germline ends came to 14 bases. CDR3: CASSFEPQGNNEQFF. The DNA for the CDR3 is TGTGCCAGCAGCTTCGAACCGCAGGGTAACAATGAGCAGTTCTTC.

J is TRBJ1-2 and V is TRBV14, with a possible D match to TRBD1 (5 bases). The CDR3 spans 15 residues. Trimming shortened V by 0 bases and J by 2 bases, and 10 bases separated the two germline ends. Germline CDR1 is SGHDN and CDR2 is FVKESK. As DNA, the CDR3 is TGTGCCAGCAGCCAAGACGCGGGGCTCAACTATGGCTACACCTTC. This sequence encodes CASSQDAGLNYGYTF.

The chain has TRBV9 and TRBJ2-4, with a weak D call TRBD2 (6 bases). Trimming took 0 bases from V and 8 from J, leaving 15 bases between them. The germline gives CDR1 SGDLS, CDR2 YYNGEE. This CDR3 region has 15 residues. The CDR3: CASSVAGVGVDIQYF. The DNA of the CDR3 is TGTGCCAGCAGCGTAGCGGGGGTAGGGGTAGACATTCAGTACTTC.

V is TRBV2 and J is TRBJ2-3, with 10 nucleotides matching TRBD1. CDR3 length: 16 residues. V lost 4 bases to trimming and J lost 2 bases; unmatched junction nucleotides: 6. CDR1 SNHLY and CDR2 FYNNEI come from the germline V gene. The CDR3 nucleotides are TGTGCCAGCAGTGCCCCGACAGGGGGCATCACAGATACGCAGTATTTT. This encodes CASSAPTGGITDTQYF.

The chain joins TRBV14 to TRBJ1-1; 8 bases are a match to TRBD1. This CDR3 has 14 residues. V shed 3 bases, J shed 4 bases, and the junction held 4 bases outside the gene matches. Looked up from germline, CDR1 is SGHDN and CDR2 is FVKESK. This CDR3 reads CASSHQGASTEAFF. For the CDR3, the DNA is TGTGCCAGCAGCCACCAGGGGGCTTCCACTGAAGCTTTCTTT.

The gene calls are TRBV9 and TRBJ2-2, with D possibly being TRBD2 (5 bases). Trimming took off 4 bases at V and 3 bases at J, with 16 bases between the two ends. This CDR3 contains 16 residues. In germline, CDR1 is SGDLS, CDR2 YYNGEE. DNA of the CDR3: TGTGCCAGCAGCCCCCCCGGGATTCAATACACCGGGGAGCTGTTTTTT. It is translated as CASSPPGIQYTGELFF.

The chain employs TRBV19 and TRBJ2-1; 10 bases agree with TRBD2. Germline lookup yields CDR1 LNHDA and CDR2 SQIVND (reference sequence). The CDR3 consists of 13 residues. The trim removed 10 bases at V and 5 bases at J, leaving 5 bases unmatched. CDR3 region: CATSGRANNEQFF. The CDR3 nucleotides are TGTGCCACGAGCGGGAGGGCCAACAATGAGCAGTTCTTC.

V gene TRBV5-4 combines with J gene TRBJ2-7, with TRBD2 as a possible D gene (5 bases). The CDR3 has 14 residues. CDR1 is SGHNT and CDR2 is YYREEE in the germline V gene (reference sequence). Trimming pared 0 bases from V and 4 bases from J, leaving 11 bases between. The CDR3 protein is CASSLEGAGYEQYF. DNA for the CDR3: TGTGCCAGCAGCTTGGAAGGCGCGGGTTACGAGCAGTACTTC.

The CDR3 sequence: CASRSSGKGQETQYF. CDR3 nucleotides: TGTGCCAGCAGGAGTAGCGGGAAAGGACAGGAGACCCAGTACTTC. The chain joins TRBV27 to TRBJ2-5; 8 bases are a match to TRBD2. This CDR3 comprises 15 residues. After removal of 6 bases from V and 5 bases from J, the junction contained 11 bases not matched to a gene. Germline V gene lookup returns CDR1 MNHEY and CDR2 SMNVEV (reference sequence).

The rearrangement links TRBV9 to TRBJ2-1, with 15 bases that match TRBD2. The length of the CDR3 is 17 residues. CDR1 and CDR2 (germline): SGDLS, YYNGEE. Unmatched junction bases numbered 8, after V lost 4 bases and J lost 6 bases. The CDR3 region has the DNA TGTGCCAGCAGCTTCCGGACTAGCGGGAGGGCCGCCAATGAGCAGTTCTTC. This encodes CASSFRTSGRAANEQFF.

The CDR3 loop is CASSVGTGYNEKLFF. For the CDR3, the DNA is TGTGCCAGCAGCGTAGGAACAGGCTATAATGAAAAACTGTTTTTT. V usage is TRBV9 and J usage is TRBJ1-4; possibly TRBD1 for D (5 bases). Trimming took 0 bases from V and 4 from J, leaving 10 bases between them. From germline, CDR1 is SGDLS and CDR2 YYNGEE. The length of the CDR3 is 15 residues.

The gene calls are TRBV2 and TRBJ2-1; the match to TRBD2 covers 14 bases. The CDR3 extends over 15 amino acids. J was trimmed by 8 bases and V by 6 bases; bases with no gene match: 6. Germline V CDR1 and CDR2: SNHLY, FYNNEI. CDR3 sequence (DNA): TGTGCCAGCAGCCTCGGACTAGCGGGAGGCTATGAGCAGTTCTTC. This gives the protein CASSLGLAGGYEQFF.

The rearrangement uses TRBV2 and TRBJ1-5, with a possible D match to TRBD1 (5 bases). The germline CDR1 and CDR2 sequences are SNHLY and FYNNEI. CDR3 length: 17 residues. The V and J ends lost 0 bases and 0 bases respectively, with 12 bases between them. CDR3 sequence (DNA): TGTGCCAGCAGTGAAGCGCGAGGTCAGGGTAGCAATCAGCCCCAGCATTTT. Translating gives CASSEARGQGSNQPQHF.

CDR3: CASTLRQGSQPQHF. The CDR3 DNA is TGTGCCAGTACCCTGAGGCAGGGAAGTCAGCCCCAGCATTTT. V gene TRBV19 combines with J gene TRBJ1-5, with D possibly being TRBD1 (5 bases). V was clipped by 7 bases and J by 6 bases, with 16 bases between them. CDR3 size: 14 residues. Per the germline V gene, CDR1 is LNHDA and CDR2 is SQIVND (reference sequence).

V is TRBV29-1 and J is TRBJ1-1; 8 nucleotides line up with TRBD1. Looked up from germline, CDR1 is SQVTM and CDR2 is ANQGSEA. The V segment lost 7 bases and the J segment 0 bases; nucleotides outside the gene matches: 7. The CDR3 runs to 14 residues. CDR3 nucleotides: TGCAGCGCCGGGACAGGAGTTATGAACACTGAAGCTTTCTTT. Translated: CSAGTGVMNTEAFF. Full variable domain (outside the CDR3, taken from reference TRBV29-1 and TRBJ1-1): SAVISQKPSRDICQRGTSLTIQCQVDSQVTMMFWYRQQPGQSLTLIATANQGSEATYESGFVIDKFPISRPNLTFSTLTVSNMSPEDSSIYLCSAGTGVMNTEAFFGQGTRLTVV.

The chain is built from TRBV4-1 and TRBJ2-3; the match to TRBD2 covers 8 bases. Germline V gene sequence: CDR1 MGHRA, CDR2 YSYEKL. V was clipped by 1 base and J by 6 bases; unmatched bases: 12. The CDR3 is made up of 17 amino acids. In nucleotides, the CDR3 is TGCGCCAGCAGCCAAGGAATAGAGCGGGGGTACGACGATACGCAGTATTTT. This codes for CASSQGIERGYDDTQYF.

The chain has TRBV5-1 and TRBJ2-1; 9 nucleotides agree with TRBD1. With V trimmed by 0 bases and J by 7 bases, 8 bases remained unmatched. Germline V gene sequence: CDR1 SGHRS, CDR2 YFSETQ. The CDR3 covers 16 residues. Written as DNA, the CDR3 is TGCGCCAGCAGCTTGGTCCCCGGGACAGGGCTGAATGAGCAGTTCTTC. Encoded protein: CASSLVPGTGLNEQFF.

The rearrangement joins TRBV10-3 to TRBJ2-3; 8 nucleotides align to TRBD2. Trimming at V came to 5 bases and at J to 4 bases, leaving 5 bases not matched to a gene. From germline, CDR1 is ENHRY and CDR2 SYGVKD. The CDR3 covers 14 residues. The CDR3 here is CAISIAGGSDTQYF. The DNA for the CDR3 is TGTGCCATCAGTATTGCGGGAGGATCAGATACGCAGTATTTT.

V usage is TRBV19 and J usage is TRBJ2-1, with 10 bases lining up with TRBD1. The CDR3 contains 15 residues. Germline-derived CDR1 and CDR2 are LNHDA and SQIVND (reference sequence). The ends lost 2 bases at V and 6 bases at J; junction bases unmatched: 4. The CDR3 nucleotides are TGTGCCAGTAGTATATGGGGACAGGGGACCAATGAGCAGTTCTTC. It translates to CASSIWGQGTNEQFF.

The chain couples TRBV7-9 to TRBJ2-3, with D perhaps matching TRBD2 (6 bases). Germline values: CDR1 SEHNR, CDR2 FQNEAQ (reference sequence). The length of the CDR3 is 14 residues. V lost 3 bases and J 2 bases, leaving 9 bases between the germline ends. The CDR3 here is CASSFRGNTDTQYF. The CDR3 nucleotides are TGTGCCAGCAGCTTCCGGGGGAACACAGATACGCAGTATTTT.

V is TRBV25-1 and J is TRBJ2-2; the D gene is possibly TRBD2 (5 bases). Germline CDR1 and CDR2: MGHDK and SYGVNS. Trimming pared 8 bases from V and 9 bases from J, leaving 16 bases between. The CDR3 loop spans 13 amino acids. The CDR3 DNA sequence: TGTGCCAGCCACTCGGGGAAAGGGCGGGAGCTGTTTTTT. Translated, it gives CASHSGKGRELFF.

V is TRBV2 and J is TRBJ2-1, with TRBD2 identical over 8 bases. CDR1 SNHLY and CDR2 FYNNEI come from the germline V gene. CDR3 size: 15 residues. V was pared by 4 bases and J by 6 bases, with 8 bases of the junction left unmatched. CDR3 amino acids: CASSVQAGVANEQFF. For the CDR3, the DNA is TGTGCCAGCAGTGTTCAAGCGGGAGTTGCCAATGAGCAGTTCTTC.